This T cell receptor (beta chain) was identified in a study of molecular identifiers for immune sequencing clone quantification. TCRdb ran MiXCR on the PCR reads and lists one entry per CDR3 protein. The sample holds roughly 55,000 distinct CDR3 sequences, around 33% seen once. About this clonotype: A single base separates this from a much larger clone, so it may be a read error.

The receptor's source is a human donor in good health. Some libraries in this study had Jurkat cell RNA spiked in. Sequencing was carried out using naive CD8+ T cells from blood, with Jurkat cell RNA spiked in. As to subset: FACS-sorted CD8+CD4-CCR7+CD45RA+ naive T cells.

CDR3 in amino acids: CASSFRQSSEQFF. The DNA for the CDR3 is TGTGCCAGCAGCTTTCGACAGTCGAGTGAGCAGTTCTTC. V gene TRBV9 combines with J gene TRBJ2-1, with D possibly matching TRBD1 (5 bases). The V end lost 4 bases, the J end lost 9 bases, and 14 bases lay between the germline ends. The germline V gene has CDR1 SGDLS and CDR2 YYNGEE. The length of the CDR3 is 13 residues.